What follows are 14 T cell receptor beta chains derived from one specimen sequenced in a study of T-cell memory formation after mild COVID-19. TCRdb used MiXCR to reprocess the 5' RACE reads, holding one entry per CDR3 protein. The sample lists a few hundred thousand distinct CDR3 sequences, approximately 15% occurring once. Specimen: PBMCs or a T cell subset sorted from them (not recorded which). The receptor set was obtained from a man between 18 and 29 years old who had mild COVID-19 (a few samples of this study predate the infection). Cell type and time point are not known.

V gene TRBV28 combines with J gene TRBJ1-6, with 8 bases lining up with TRBD1. With V trimmed by 2 bases and J by 5 bases, 2 bases remained unmatched. CDR3 length equals 15 residues. Per germline, CDR1 MDHEN and CDR2 SYDVKM. CDR3 bases: TGTGCCAGCAGTTTAACAGGGGGGAATAATTCACCCCTCCACTTT. It codes for CASSLTGGNNSPLHF.

This chain links TRBV6-5 with TRBJ2-3; D gene ambiguous. The CDR3 has 15 residues. Germline CDR1 reads MNHEY; CDR2 reads SVGAGI. V was pared by 4 bases and J by 5 bases, with 16 bases between. CDR3 DNA sequence: TGTGCCAGCAGTTCCTACTCGCGGACGAGAGATACGCAGTATTTT. It yields the protein CASSSYSRTRDTQYF.

This chain joins TRBV19 and TRBJ1-5; D call uncertain. CDR1 is LNHDA, CDR2 SQIVND, per germline (reference sequence). V gave up 4 bases and J gave up 2 bases, with 12 bases separating them. The CDR3 has 15 amino acids. The CDR3 coding sequence is TGTGCCAGTAGTAGGCCCGGGGATGGCAATCAGCCCCAGCATTTT. This translates into CASSRPGDGNQPQHF.

This sequence joins TRBV27 and TRBJ1-2, with unresolved D. Between the trimmed V and J ends, which lost 1 base and 7 bases, there was a span of 10 bases. Germline CDR1 and CDR2: MNHEY and SMNVEV (reference sequence). CDR3 length: 13 amino acids. The CDR3 DNA is TGTGCCAGCAGTTTATTACCTATTACTGGCTACACCTTC. The encoded protein is CASSLLPITGYTF.

The V and J genes are TRBV24-1 and TRBJ2-7; 10 nucleotides line up with TRBD1. J was trimmed by 5 bases and V by 4 bases; bases with no gene match: 7. Germline lookup yields CDR1 KGHDR and CDR2 SFDVKD. The CDR3 is 15 amino acids. CDR3 nucleotide sequence: TGTGCCACCAGTGACCCCGGGACAGGGGACAACGAGCAGTACTTC. It translates to CATSDPGTGDNEQYF.

This clonotype has just a few counts. The gene calls are TRBV7-9 and TRBJ1-4; 9 nucleotides match TRBD1. With 5 bases clipped from V and 5 bases from J, the junction kept 6 bases outside the gene matches. The germline gives CDR1 SEHNR, CDR2 FQNEAQ (reference sequence). The CDR3 loop spans 15 amino acids. CDR3 protein: CASSPPGQGNEKLFF. As DNA, the CDR3 is TGTGCCAGCAGCCCGCCGGGACAGGGAAATGAAAAACTGTTTTTT.

CDR3 in DNA: TGCGCCAGCAAAAACGGGGGACAGGGGGCAGATGAGCAGTTCTTC. Protein product: CASKNGGQGADEQFF. J is TRBJ2-1 and V is TRBV5-1; 12 bases are a match to TRBD1. Trimming took 6 bases from V and 8 from J; bases not matched to a gene: 9. The CDR3 covers 15 residues. In germline, CDR1 is SGHRS, CDR2 YFSETQ.

This clonotype was picked up a small number of times. The chain uses TRBV7-8 and TRBJ2-2; D remains unclear. Germline CDR1 reads SGHVS; CDR2 reads FQNEAQ. The CDR3 is 13 amino acids. The V gene lost 11 bases and the J gene lost 0 bases, with 10 bases spanning the gap. The CDR3 loop is CAAGRTNTGELFF. For the CDR3, the DNA is TGTGCCGCCGGTCGGACGAACACCGGGGAGCTGTTTTTT.

This rearrangement joins TRBV7-2 to TRBJ2-3, with TRBD2 identical over 8 bases. The V and J ends lost 6 bases and 1 base, in that order; junction bases with no gene match: 9. The CDR3 sequence is 16 residues long. Germline assignment: CDR1 SGHTA and CDR2 FQGNSA. The CDR3 reads CASRRLARGGTDTQYF. Here the CDR3 DNA reads TGTGCCAGCAGACGTCTGGCGCGGGGGGGCACAGATACGCAGTATTTT.

This clonotype was counted a few times. The chain combines TRBV7-2 with TRBJ1-2; D gene uncertain. Germline loops: CDR1 SGHTA, CDR2 FQGNSA. The CDR3 runs to 13 residues. Trimming shortened V by 1 base and J by 3 bases, and 6 bases separated the two germline ends. CDR3 in amino acids: CASSLDQDYGYTF. The CDR3 DNA sequence: TGTGCCAGCAGCTTAGACCAGGACTATGGCTACACCTTC.

This clonotype was seen repeatedly, ten times or more. The chain is built from TRBV7-2 and TRBJ2-5; TRBD2 aligns across 13 bases. The V and J ends lost 7 bases and 2 bases, in that order; junction bases with no gene match: 4. The CDR3 totals 15 residues. The germline V gene encodes CDR1 SGHTA and CDR2 FQGNSA. CDR3 sequence reads: CASTLAGGPQETQYF. The CDR3 DNA reads as TGTGCCAGCACACTAGCGGGGGGGCCGCAAGAGACCCAGTACTTC.

The sample holds a few counts of this clonotype. The chain is built from TRBV12-5 and TRBJ1-1, with 7 bases fitting TRBD1. With 5 bases clipped from V and 6 bases from J, the junction kept 9 bases outside the gene matches. The CDR3 covers 14 residues. Germline V lookup: CDR1 LGHNT, CDR2 FRNRAP. This CDR3 is CASGPDTTGPEAFF. CDR3 nucleotides: TGTGCTAGTGGTCCGGATACGACAGGGCCTGAAGCTTTCTTT.

The genes are TRBV5-4 and TRBJ2-3; 9 nucleotides align to TRBD2. The germline V gene has CDR1 SGHNT and CDR2 YYREEE (reference sequence). V trimming: 5 bases; J trimming: 2 bases; junction bases outside the gene matches: 6. The CDR3 extends over 15 amino acids. The chain's CDR3 is CASSRLADSTDTQYF. CDR3 DNA: TGTGCCAGCAGTCGACTAGCGGACTCCACAGATACGCAGTATTTT. The full variable domain, completed using reference TRBV5-4 and TRBJ2-3, is ETGVTQSPTHLIKTRGQQVTLRCSSQSGHNTVSWYQQALGQGPQFIFQYYREEENGRGNFPPRFSGLQFPNYSSELNVNALELDDSALYLCASSRLADSTDTQYFGPGTRLTVL.

This clonotype has just a few counts. The rearrangement joins TRBV6-5 to TRBJ1-4; 7 nucleotides line up with TRBD1. The germline V gene has CDR1 MNHEY and CDR2 SVGAGI. Unmatched junction bases numbered 2, after V lost 4 bases and J lost 0 bases. CDR3 length equals 15 residues. CDR3 coding DNA: TGTGCCAGCAGTTCCGGACAGGCAACTAATGAAAAACTGTTTTTT. This encodes CASSSGQATNEKLFF.